The text below deals with one TCR beta chain. This sample was taken from a study of blood T cell repertoires in COVID-19. The repertoire was sequenced with immunoSEQ multiplex PCR; TCRdb's copy has only in-frame clones and lacks some. The data contain 300,000 to 400,000 clones, 80% to 90% of them singletons. Germline values: CDR1 SGHNT, CDR2 YENEEA. The trim removed 5 bases at V and 8 bases at J, leaving 18 bases unmatched. CDR3 length: 17 amino acids. What was sequenced was PBMCs or T cells enriched from blood (not recorded which). The chain has TRBV11-3 and TRBJ2-4; the match to TRBD2 covers 7 bases. This clonotype was obtained from a man aged 25-45 years who had recovered from COVID-19. In DNA, the CDR3 is TGTGCCAGCAGCATAATTATGGGGGGGGACGAGGACTACATTCAGTACTTC. Translating it yields CASSIIMGGDEDYIQYF.